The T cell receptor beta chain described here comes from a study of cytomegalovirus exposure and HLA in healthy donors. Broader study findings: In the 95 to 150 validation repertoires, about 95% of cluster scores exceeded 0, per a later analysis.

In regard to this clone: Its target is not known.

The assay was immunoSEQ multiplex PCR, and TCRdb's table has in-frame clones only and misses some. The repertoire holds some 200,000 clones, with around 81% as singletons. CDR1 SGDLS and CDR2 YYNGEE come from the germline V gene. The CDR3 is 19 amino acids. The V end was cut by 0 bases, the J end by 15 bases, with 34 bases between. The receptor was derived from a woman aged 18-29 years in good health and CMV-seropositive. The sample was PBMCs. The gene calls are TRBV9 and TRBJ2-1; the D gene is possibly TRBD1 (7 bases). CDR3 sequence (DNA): TGTGCCAGCAGCGTAGACGGGACAGCACGGGACTCCCCGCCTGGGAGGCCGTTCTTC. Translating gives CASSVDGTARDSPPGRPFF.